These 29 T cell receptor beta chains were all obtained from the same sample, sequenced in a study of neurological immune-mediated disorders. TCRdb analysed the 5' RACE reads with MiXCR anew, one entry per CDR3 protein. The repertoire holds some 37,000 distinct CDR3 sequences, roughly 14% seen once, with 25% to 30% in the top ten. Sequencing was performed on PBMCs. Receptors originate from a woman aged 45-60 years with HTLV-1-associated myelopathy (HAM/TSP).

This clonotype was seen repeatedly, ten times or more. The V and J genes are TRBV4-1 and TRBJ1-1; 9 bases line up with TRBD1. The CDR3 totals 17 residues. V shed 1 base and J 1 base; nucleotides not matched to a gene: 7. Germline CDR1 MGHRA, CDR2 YSYEKL. The CDR3 here is CASSQGLLGQGNTEAFF. The CDR3 coding sequence is TGCGCCAGCAGCCAAGGTCTTTTGGGACAGGGGAACACTGAAGCTTTCTTT.

There are many counts of this clonotype. The chain uses TRBV12-3 or TRBV12-4 and TRBJ1-1; 9 positions agree with TRBD1. The CDR3 contains 15 residues. J lost 1 base, V lost 4 bases, and 4 bases had no gene match. The CDR3 DNA is TGTGCCAGCAGTTCCTCGGACAGGGGGAACACTGAAGCTTTCTTT. It yields the protein CASSSSDRGNTEAFF.

This clonotype was picked up many times. This chain joins TRBV27 and TRBJ1-4, with 7 bases fitting TRBD1. Germline CDR1 is MNHEY and CDR2 is SMNVEV (reference sequence). CDR3 length equals 16 residues. The trim removed 6 bases at V and 8 bases at J, leaving 15 bases unmatched. The CDR3 loop is CASSTRQGPGGEKLFF. CDR3 coding DNA: TGTGCCAGCAGCACGCGACAGGGTCCCGGAGGGGAAAAACTGTTTTTT.

This clonotype was counted at least ten times. The rearrangement uses TRBV5-1 and TRBJ1-1; D is unresolved. Germline lookup yields CDR1 SGHRS and CDR2 YFSETQ. V dropped 5 bases and J dropped 3 bases, with 8 bases sitting between them. The CDR3 loop spans 12 amino acids. CDR3 in amino acids: CASSPGDTEAFF. The DNA of the CDR3 is TGCGCCAGCAGTCCCGGGGACACTGAAGCTTTCTTT.

This clonotype was detected many times. This chain links TRBV20-1 with TRBJ1-1, with 9 bases matching TRBD1. This CDR3 comprises 13 residues. Germline V gene data show CDR1 as DFQATT and CDR2 as SNEGSKA (reference sequence). The junction had 12 bases not matched to a gene; V was cut back by 3 bases and J by 13 bases. In DNA, the CDR3 is TGCAGTGCTAGGGACAGGGGCAAGGGGACCGGTTTCTTT. Encoded protein: CSARDRGKGTGFF.

This clonotype was picked up many times. This chain uses TRBV20-1 with TRBJ2-3; D may correspond to TRBD1 or TRBD2 (5 bases each). Germline values: CDR1 DFQATT, CDR2 SNEGSKA (reference sequence). Deletions cut 6 bases from V and 2 bases from J, with 12 bases between. The CDR3 sequence is 13 residues long. CDR3 bases: TGCAGTGCGGGACCTCTGGTCACAGATACGCAGTATTTT. Protein product: CSAGPLVTDTQYF.

There are many counts of this clonotype. The rearrangement uses TRBV7-6 and TRBJ1-2; 8 positions match TRBD1. Germline V gene sequence: CDR1 SGHVS, CDR2 FNYEAQ. Losses at the gene ends were 5 bases for V and 4 bases for J; bases not matched to a gene: 9. This CDR3 comprises 15 residues. CDR3 residues: CASSLDRGGSYGYTF. In DNA, the CDR3 is TGTGCCAGCAGCCTTGACAGGGGCGGCTCCTATGGCTACACCTTC.

This clonotype was found many times. The chain has TRBV15 and TRBJ1-5; possible D gene TRBD1, 6 bases. The germline V gene encodes CDR1 LNHNV and CDR2 YYDKDF (reference sequence). Trimming took 0 bases from V and 0 from J, leaving 6 bases between them. The CDR3 extends over 15 amino acids. CDR3 in amino acids: CATSREDSSNQPQHF. CDR3 DNA: TGTGCCACCAGCAGAGAGGACAGTAGCAATCAGCCCCAGCATTTT.

This clonotype was seen only a few times. This chain links TRBV19 with TRBJ1-2; 7 nucleotides agree with TRBD1. J was trimmed by 0 bases and V by 4 bases; bases with no gene match: 11. The CDR3 loop spans 17 amino acids. Germline assignment: CDR1 LNHDA and CDR2 SQIVND (reference sequence). The CDR3 nucleotides read TGTGCCAGTAGTAGCTACCCGGGACAGAGAGCTAACTATGGCTACACCTTC. This codes for CASSSYPGQRANYGYTF.

This clonotype was seen many times. V is TRBV20-1 and J is TRBJ1-5; possible D gene TRBD1, 5 bases. The CDR3 spans 14 residues. Germline V gene data show CDR1 as DFQATT and CDR2 as SNEGSKA (reference sequence). V dropped 0 bases and J dropped 7 bases, with 13 bases sitting between them. Here the CDR3 DNA reads TGCAGTGCTAGAGACAGGGAGGTCAGGCAGCCCCAGCATTTT. Its protein product is CSARDREVRQPQHF.

This clonotype was detected many times. V usage is TRBV12-3 or TRBV12-4 and J usage is TRBJ1-5; D uncertain. Trimming pared 3 bases from V and 3 bases from J, leaving 9 bases between. The CDR3 is made up of 14 amino acids. Here the CDR3 DNA reads TGTGCCAGCAGTTTCCTCAGAGACAATCAGCCCCAGCATTTT. Its protein product is CASSFLRDNQPQHF.

The chain is built from TRBV27 and TRBJ2-3, with 8 bases lining up with TRBD2. V shed 0 bases and J 2 bases; nucleotides not matched to a gene: 4. The CDR3 is made up of 16 amino acids. CDR1 and CDR2 (germline): MNHEY, SMNVEV (reference sequence). The CDR3 sequence is CASSLSSSGYTDTQYF. CDR3 in DNA: TGTGCCAGCAGTTTATCGTCTAGCGGGTACACAGATACGCAGTATTTT.

This clonotype appeared many times. This sequence joins TRBV28 and TRBJ1-1; D possibly corresponds to TRBD1 (6 bases). Germline V gene sequence: CDR1 MDHEN, CDR2 SYDVKM. The CDR3 length is 15 residues. The V end was cut by 3 bases, the J end by 6 bases, with 17 bases between. The CDR3 nucleotides read TGTGCCAGCAGTTTGGGGGGGGCCGGGTCCCCTGAAGCTTTCTTT. The encoded protein is CASSLGGAGSPEAFF.

This clonotype was found a few times. The chain employs TRBV29-1 and TRBJ2-5; tentative D call: TRBD1 (5 bases). The CDR3 sequence is 10 residues long. Deletions cut 6 bases from V and 3 bases from J, with 5 bases between. Looked up from germline, CDR1 is SQVTM and CDR2 is ANQGSEA. Here the CDR3 DNA reads TGCAGCGTAGGGGAAGAGACCCAGTACTTC. Translated, it gives CSVGEETQYF. The complete variable domain, with remaining parts taken from reference TRBV29-1 and TRBJ2-5, reads SAVISQKPSRDICQRGTSLTIQCQVDSQVTMMFWYRQQPGQSLTLIATANQGSEATYESGFVIDKFPISRPNLTFSTLTVSNMSPEDSSIYLCSVGEETQYFGPGTRLLVL.

This clonotype showed up just a few times. CDR3 sequence reads: CASSPLSRQETQYF. The DNA of the CDR3 is TGTGCCAGCTCACCACTTTCGCGGCAAGAGACCCAGTACTTC. The rearrangement uses TRBV18 and TRBJ2-5; the D is unclear. Trimming left V 1 base short and J 2 bases short, with 8 bases between. Germline V CDR1 and CDR2: KGHSH, LQKENI. This CDR3 is built from 14 residues.

The genes are TRBV5-1 and TRBJ2-1; TRBD2 aligns across 15 bases. Per germline, CDR1 SGHRS and CDR2 YFSETQ. V trimming: 5 bases; J trimming: 2 bases; junction bases outside the gene matches: 11. The CDR3 sequence is 19 residues long. The CDR3 spells CASSRAWTSGGGTYNEQFF. DNA for the CDR3: TGCGCCAGCAGTCGAGCCTGGACTAGCGGGGGGGGGACCTACAATGAGCAGTTCTTC.

This clonotype has at least ten counts. The genes are TRBV9 and TRBJ2-3; the D gene is possibly TRBD2 (6 bases). There are 13 residues in the CDR3. V lost 0 bases and J lost 5, with 7 bases in between. Looked up from germline, CDR1 is SGDLS and CDR2 is YYNGEE. CDR3 DNA sequence: TGTGCCAGCAGCGTAGGGGGGGAAGATACGCAGTATTTT. Translated, it gives CASSVGGEDTQYF.

This clonotype was observed at least ten times. The CDR3 region is CASSSFYPRGGAYNEQFF. The CDR3 DNA sequence: TGTGCCAGCAGTTCCTTTTACCCCCGCGGGGGGGCTTACAATGAGCAGTTCTTC. This sequence joins TRBV7-2 and TRBJ2-1, with 9 bases lining up with TRBD2. The trim removed 6 bases at V and 4 bases at J, leaving 16 bases unmatched. Germline CDR1 is SGHTA and CDR2 is FQGNSA. This CDR3 region has 18 residues.

This clonotype was found many times. This chain's CDR3 is CSATWTALSNQPQHF. The DNA of the CDR3 is TGCAGTGCTACTTGGACTGCCTTAAGCAATCAGCCCCAGCATTTT. This rearrangement joins TRBV20-1 to TRBJ1-5; no clear D. Trimming left V 4 bases short and J 1 base short, with 14 bases between. The CDR3 is made up of 15 amino acids. Germline CDR1 and CDR2: DFQATT and SNEGSKA (reference sequence).

In this sample, this clonotype turned up many times. The V call is TRBV7-9, the J call TRBJ1-5; 7 positions match TRBD1. CDR3 size: 15 residues. In germline, CDR1 is SEHNR, CDR2 FQNEAQ (reference sequence). V gave up 4 bases and J gave up 2 bases; unmatched junction bases: 5. The CDR3 region is CASSSGRGGNQPQHF. DNA of the CDR3: TGTGCCAGCAGCTCTGGCAGGGGGGGCAATCAGCCCCAGCATTTT.

This clonotype showed up many times. This sequence joins TRBV20-1 and TRBJ1-2; D might be TRBD1 (6 bases). Germline loops: CDR1 DFQATT, CDR2 SNEGSKA (reference sequence). Trimming removed 6 bases from V and 2 bases from J, with 10 bases in between. This CDR3 is built from 12 residues. The CDR3 DNA is TGCAGTGCCCAACAGGGAAACTATGGCTACACCTTC. This translates into CSAQQGNYGYTF.

This chain uses TRBV6-2 or TRBV6-3 with TRBJ2-7; D gene unclear. This CDR3 has 13 residues. V shed 6 bases and J shed 2 bases, with 11 bases lying between them. Germline loops: CDR1 MNHEY, CDR2 SVGEGT. CDR3 nucleotides: TGTGCCAGCAGAAAACAAGAAGCCTACGAGCAGTACGTC. The encoded protein is CASRKQEAYEQYV.

This clonotype was seen many times. The chain uses TRBV7-2 and TRBJ2-5, with D possibly being TRBD2 (6 bases). V lost 5 bases, J lost 2 bases, and 15 bases lay in between. The germline gives CDR1 SGHTA, CDR2 FQGNSA. The CDR3 extends over 15 amino acids. The CDR3 is CASSRGSSVQETQYF. CDR3 nucleotide sequence: TGTGCCAGCAGCCGGGGGAGTAGCGTACAAGAGACCCAGTACTTC.

This clonotype has a count of ten or more. V gene TRBV5-1 combines with J gene TRBJ1-1, with D maybe TRBD1 (5 bases). Deletions cut 1 base from V and 10 bases from J, with 14 bases between. The CDR3 is made up of 13 amino acids. CDR1 and CDR2 (germline): SGHRS, YFSETQ. This chain's CDR3 is CASSLNRPMGAFF. The CDR3 bases are TGCGCCAGCAGCTTGAACAGGCCTATGGGAGCTTTCTTT.

This clonotype was seen at least ten times. The gene calls are TRBV6-5 and TRBJ1-1; 12 nucleotides line up with TRBD1. Germline lookup yields CDR1 MNHEY and CDR2 SVGAGI. The CDR3 consists of 19 residues. V shed 5 bases and J 6 bases; nucleotides not matched to a gene: 19. CDR3 protein: CASSRSGTGGFVMEAEAFF. The CDR3 DNA is TGTGCCAGCAGTCGCTCCGGGACAGGGGGCTTCGTGATGGAAGCTGAAGCTTTCTTT.

Ten or more counts support this clonotype. The V and J genes are TRBV29-1 and TRBJ2-3; the match to TRBD1 covers 9 bases. Germline CDR1 reads SQVTM; CDR2 reads ANQGSEA. The CDR3 has 12 residues. V shed 8 bases and J 4 bases; nucleotides not matched to a gene: 4. The CDR3 region has the DNA TGCAGCTTTCGACAGGGGGCAGATACGCAGTATTTT. Amino acids: CSFRQGADTQYF.

This clonotype was counted at least ten times. The V and J genes are TRBV3-1 and TRBJ2-1; no clear D gene. This CDR3 is 14 amino acids long. V lost 0 bases and J 7 bases, leaving 10 bases between the germline ends. The germline gives CDR1 LGHDT, CDR2 YNNKEL (reference sequence). CDR3 amino acids: CASSQDRAINEQFF. DNA for the CDR3: TGTGCCAGCAGCCAAGATCGAGCTATTAATGAGCAGTTCTTC.

This clonotype was seen only a few times. This chain joins TRBV18 and TRBJ1-1; D is ambiguous. Looked up from germline, CDR1 is KGHSH and CDR2 is LQKENI. The CDR3 length is 16 residues. Trimming pared 3 bases from V and 4 bases from J, leaving 18 bases between. In DNA form, the CDR3 reads TGTGCCAGCTCACCTAACATCGACCGTGAGAGCACTGAAGCTTTCTTT. Translation gives CASSPNIDRESTEAFF.

This clonotype has a count of ten or more. The V call is TRBV4-3, the J call TRBJ1-1; D unclear. Germline CDR1 and CDR2: LGHNA and YSLEER. CDR3 length equals 14 residues. The ends were cut back, 1 base at V and 1 base at J, with 7 bases in the middle. The CDR3 loop is CASSQVVGNTEAFF. The CDR3 DNA is TGCGCCAGCAGCCAAGTGGTGGGGAACACTGAAGCTTTCTTT.